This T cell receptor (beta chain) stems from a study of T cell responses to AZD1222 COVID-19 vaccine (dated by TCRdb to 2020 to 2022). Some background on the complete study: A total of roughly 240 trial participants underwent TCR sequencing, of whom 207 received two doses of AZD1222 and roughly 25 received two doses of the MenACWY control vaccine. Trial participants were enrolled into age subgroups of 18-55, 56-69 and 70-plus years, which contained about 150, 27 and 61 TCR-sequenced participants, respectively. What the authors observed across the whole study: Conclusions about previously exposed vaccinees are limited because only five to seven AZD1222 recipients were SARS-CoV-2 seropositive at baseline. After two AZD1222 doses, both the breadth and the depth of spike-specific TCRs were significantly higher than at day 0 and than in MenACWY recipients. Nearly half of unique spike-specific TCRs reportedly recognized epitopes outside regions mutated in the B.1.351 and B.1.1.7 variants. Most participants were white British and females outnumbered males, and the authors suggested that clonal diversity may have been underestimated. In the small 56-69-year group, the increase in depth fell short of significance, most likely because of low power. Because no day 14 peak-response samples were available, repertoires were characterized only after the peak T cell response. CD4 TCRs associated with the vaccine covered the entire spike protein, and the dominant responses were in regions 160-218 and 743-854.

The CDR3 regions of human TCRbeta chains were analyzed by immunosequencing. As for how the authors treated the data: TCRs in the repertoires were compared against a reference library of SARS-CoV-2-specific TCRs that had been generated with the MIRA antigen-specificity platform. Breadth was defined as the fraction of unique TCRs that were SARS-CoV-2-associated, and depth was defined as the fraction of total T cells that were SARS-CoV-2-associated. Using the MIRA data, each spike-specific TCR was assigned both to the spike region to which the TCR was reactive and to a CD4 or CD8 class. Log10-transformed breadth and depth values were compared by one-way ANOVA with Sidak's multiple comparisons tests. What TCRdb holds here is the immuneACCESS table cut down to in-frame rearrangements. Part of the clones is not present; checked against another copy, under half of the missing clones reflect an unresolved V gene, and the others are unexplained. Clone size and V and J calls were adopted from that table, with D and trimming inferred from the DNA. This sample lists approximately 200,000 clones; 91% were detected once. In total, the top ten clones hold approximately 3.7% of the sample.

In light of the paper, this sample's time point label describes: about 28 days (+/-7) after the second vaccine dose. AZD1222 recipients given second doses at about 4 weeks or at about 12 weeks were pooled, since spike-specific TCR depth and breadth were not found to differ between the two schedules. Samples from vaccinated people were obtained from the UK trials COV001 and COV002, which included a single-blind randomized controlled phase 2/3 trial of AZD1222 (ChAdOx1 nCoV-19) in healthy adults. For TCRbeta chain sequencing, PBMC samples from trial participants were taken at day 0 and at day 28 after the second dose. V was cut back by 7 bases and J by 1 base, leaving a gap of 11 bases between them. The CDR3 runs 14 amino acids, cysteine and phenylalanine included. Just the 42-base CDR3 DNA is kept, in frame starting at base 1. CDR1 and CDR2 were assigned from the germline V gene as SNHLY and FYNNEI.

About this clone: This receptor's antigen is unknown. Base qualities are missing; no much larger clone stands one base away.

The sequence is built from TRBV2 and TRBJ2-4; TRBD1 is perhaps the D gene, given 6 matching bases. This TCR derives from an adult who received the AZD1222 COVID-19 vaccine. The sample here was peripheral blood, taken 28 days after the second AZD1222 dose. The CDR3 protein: CASNTGLAKNIQYF. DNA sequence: TGTGCCAGCAATACAGGGTTGGCCAAAAACATTCAGTACTTC.